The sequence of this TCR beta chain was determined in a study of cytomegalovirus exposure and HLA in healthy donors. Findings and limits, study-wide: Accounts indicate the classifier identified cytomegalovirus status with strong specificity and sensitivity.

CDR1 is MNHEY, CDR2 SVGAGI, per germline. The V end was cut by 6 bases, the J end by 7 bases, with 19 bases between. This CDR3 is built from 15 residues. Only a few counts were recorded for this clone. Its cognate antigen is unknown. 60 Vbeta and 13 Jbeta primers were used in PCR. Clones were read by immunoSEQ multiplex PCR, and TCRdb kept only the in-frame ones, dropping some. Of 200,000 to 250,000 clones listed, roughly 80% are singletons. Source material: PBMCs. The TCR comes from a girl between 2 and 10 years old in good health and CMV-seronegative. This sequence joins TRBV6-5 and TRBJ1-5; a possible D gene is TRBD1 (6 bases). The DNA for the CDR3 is TGTGCCAGCAGCCCCTCAACAGGGTGGAGGCAGCCCCAGCATTTT. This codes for CASSPSTGWRQPQHF.